A selection of T cell receptor beta chains follows, all from one sample in a study of vaccination and CD4 T cells after COVID-19. TCRdb reprocessed the PCR reads via MiXCR and lists one record per CDR3 protein. The repertoire holds 13,000 to 15,000 distinct CDR3 sequences, with more than 40% as singletons. Their recognized antigens are unknown. The sequencing sample was made of cultured CD4+ T cells from blood. These receptors all come from a human donor with COVID-19. CDR3s include the opening cysteine and the closing phenylalanine or tryptophan. A D gene is named only where the DNA matches it firmly. Some rows mark clone size as missing; the rest say once, few, many or name a class of expanded clone.

v_gene: TRBV11-3
abundance: NA
j_gene: TRBJ2-2
d_gene: NA
CDR3aa: CASSLDGGASGELFF
CDR3nt: TGTGCCAGCAGCTTAGATGGGGGCGCATCCGGGGAGCTGTTTTTT

v_gene: TRBV2
abundance: few
j_gene: TRBJ1-2
d_gene: TRBD1
CDR3aa: CASRATGNGYTF
CDR3nt: TGTGCCAGCAGGGCGACAGGGAATGGCTACACCTTC

v_gene: TRBV7-9
abundance: once
j_gene: TRBJ1-3
d_gene: NA
CDR3aa: CASSLGRFAGGISGNTIYF
CDR3nt: TGTGCCAGCAGCTTAGGTCGGTTTGCAGGAGGGATCTCTGGAAACACCATATATTTT

v_gene: TRBV20-1
abundance: NA
j_gene: TRBJ2-1
d_gene: NA
CDR3aa: CSASEGGIPQFF
CDR3nt: TGCAGTGCTAGTGAAGGAGGAATTCCACAGTTCTTC

v_gene: TRBV6-1
abundance: medium-sized
j_gene: TRBJ1-5
d_gene: TRBD1
CDR3aa: CASRTGTGGVGGNQPQHF
CDR3nt: TGTGCCAGCAGAACCGGGACAGGGGGCGTCGGTGGCAATCAGCCCCAGCATTTT

v_gene: TRBV6-2/TRBV6-3
abundance: few
j_gene: TRBJ2-3
d_gene: TRBD2
CDR3aa: CASSLSRTGGRTDTQYF
CDR3nt: TGTGCCAGCAGTTTAAGCCGAACGGGGGGACGCACAGATACGCAGTATTTT

v_gene: TRBV7-9
abundance: NA
j_gene: TRBJ1-2
d_gene: TRBD1
CDR3aa: CASSFPGTGLYGYTF
CDR3nt: TGTGCCAGCAGTTTCCCCGGGACAGGCCTATATGGCTACACCTTC

v_gene: TRBV7-9
abundance: NA
j_gene: TRBJ2-2
d_gene: NA
CDR3aa: CASGSSSGTGELFF
CDR3nt: TGTGCCAGCGGGTCCTCGAGCGGCACCGGGGAGCTGTTTTTT

v_gene: TRBV7-3
abundance: NA
j_gene: TRBJ2-5
d_gene: TRBD2
CDR3aa: CASSPGAGETQYF
CDR3nt: TGTGCCAGCAGCCCGGGAGCGGGGGAGACCCAGTACTTC

v_gene: TRBV5-1
abundance: NA
j_gene: TRBJ1-1
d_gene: NA
CDR3aa: CASSFIGADTEAFF
CDR3nt: TGCGCCAGCAGCTTTATTGGGGCCGACACTGAAGCTTTCTTT

v_gene: TRBV6-1
abundance: NA
j_gene: TRBJ2-7
d_gene: TRBD2
CDR3aa: CASRAPTSGESDEQYF
CDR3nt: TGTGCCAGCAGAGCCCCCACTAGCGGGGAGTCGGACGAGCAGTACTTC

v_gene: TRBV7-8
abundance: NA
j_gene: TRBJ2-5
d_gene: NA
CDR3aa: CTSSLGGGGTRETQYF
CDR3nt: TGTACCAGCAGCTTAGGGGGGGGAGGGACCAGGGAGACCCAGTACTTC

v_gene: TRBV20-1
abundance: few
j_gene: TRBJ2-1
d_gene: TRBD1
CDR3aa: CSAFRQGPNNEQFF
CDR3nt: TGCAGTGCATTTAGACAGGGGCCTAACAATGAGCAGTTCTTC

v_gene: TRBV28
abundance: NA
j_gene: TRBJ1-3
d_gene: NA
CDR3aa: CASSAGNRQGRNTIYF
CDR3nt: TGTGCCAGCAGTGCGGGTAATCGTCAGGGGAGAAACACCATATATTTT

v_gene: TRBV6-1
abundance: NA
j_gene: TRBJ1-5
d_gene: NA
CDR3aa: CASSEPSPRGDQPQHF
CDR3nt: TGTGCCAGCAGTGAGCCTAGTCCCCGGGGGGATCAGCCCCAGCATTTT

v_gene: TRBV19
abundance: NA
j_gene: TRBJ2-2
d_gene: TRBD1
CDR3aa: CASSIYRGTGEPFF
CDR3nt: TGTGCCAGTAGTATATACAGGGGAACCGGGGAGCCGTTTTTT

v_gene: TRBV7-2
abundance: few
j_gene: TRBJ1-2
d_gene: NA
CDR3aa: CASSYRRTYGYTF
CDR3nt: TGTGCCAGCAGCTATCGGAGGACCTATGGCTACACCTTC

v_gene: TRBV12-3/TRBV12-4
abundance: NA
j_gene: TRBJ2-3
d_gene: TRBD1
CDR3aa: CASSKGTGASTDTQYF
CDR3nt: TGTGCCAGCAGTAAAGGGACAGGGGCGAGCACAGATACGCAGTATTTT

v_gene: TRBV28
abundance: few
j_gene: TRBJ1-5
d_gene: NA
CDR3aa: CASSSSKSYSNQPQHF
CDR3nt: TGTGCCAGCAGTTCGTCTAAGTCTTATAGCAATCAGCCCCAGCATTTT

v_gene: TRBV27
abundance: NA
j_gene: TRBJ2-3
d_gene: NA
CDR3aa: CASSLQGGTDTQYF
CDR3nt: TGTGCCAGCAGTTTACAGGGAGGCACAGATACGCAGTATTTT

v_gene: TRBV2
abundance: NA
j_gene: TRBJ1-1
d_gene: NA
CDR3aa: CASLGTSEAFF
CDR3nt: TGTGCCAGCCTTGGCACTTCTGAAGCTTTCTTT

v_gene: TRBV6-1
abundance: NA
j_gene: TRBJ2-7
d_gene: TRBD1
CDR3aa: CASSSPTGGKYEQYF
CDR3nt: TGTGCCAGCAGCAGTCCGACAGGGGGCAAGTACGAGCAGTACTTC

v_gene: TRBV25-1
abundance: NA
j_gene: TRBJ2-7
d_gene: NA
CDR3aa: CASSELVARGEYEQYF
CDR3nt: TGTGCCAGCAGTGAACTTGTGGCCAGGGGGGAATACGAGCAGTACTTC

v_gene: TRBV7-2
abundance: NA
j_gene: TRBJ2-7
d_gene: NA
CDR3aa: CASSLGGTQSYEQYF
CDR3nt: TGTGCCAGCAGCTTGGGTGGGACTCAGTCCTACGAGCAGTACTTC

v_gene: TRBV7-8
abundance: NA
j_gene: TRBJ2-1
d_gene: TRBD2
CDR3aa: CASSLGLGSYNEQFF
CDR3nt: TGTGCCAGCAGCCTGGGACTAGGCTCCTACAATGAGCAGTTCTTC

v_gene: TRBV6-1
abundance: NA
j_gene: TRBJ2-6
d_gene: TRBD1
CDR3aa: CASSPRQGASSGANVLTF
CDR3nt: TGTGCCAGCAGTCCACGACAGGGTGCGAGCTCTGGGGCCAACGTCCTGACTTTC

v_gene: TRBV18
abundance: NA
j_gene: TRBJ1-2
d_gene: TRBD1
CDR3aa: CASSPDRGVYGYTF
CDR3nt: TGTGCCAGCTCACCAGACAGGGGGGTCTATGGCTACACCTTC

v_gene: TRBV20-1
abundance: NA
j_gene: TRBJ2-7
d_gene: TRBD1
CDR3aa: CSARHRDRGPFEQYF
CDR3nt: TGCAGTGCTAGACACCGGGACAGGGGGCCTTTCGAGCAGTACTTC

v_gene: TRBV24-1
abundance: NA
j_gene: TRBJ2-5
d_gene: TRBD2
CDR3aa: CATSEGLAGSPKETQYF
CDR3nt: TGTGCCACCAGTGAGGGACTAGCGGGGTCTCCAAAAGAGACCCAGTACTTC